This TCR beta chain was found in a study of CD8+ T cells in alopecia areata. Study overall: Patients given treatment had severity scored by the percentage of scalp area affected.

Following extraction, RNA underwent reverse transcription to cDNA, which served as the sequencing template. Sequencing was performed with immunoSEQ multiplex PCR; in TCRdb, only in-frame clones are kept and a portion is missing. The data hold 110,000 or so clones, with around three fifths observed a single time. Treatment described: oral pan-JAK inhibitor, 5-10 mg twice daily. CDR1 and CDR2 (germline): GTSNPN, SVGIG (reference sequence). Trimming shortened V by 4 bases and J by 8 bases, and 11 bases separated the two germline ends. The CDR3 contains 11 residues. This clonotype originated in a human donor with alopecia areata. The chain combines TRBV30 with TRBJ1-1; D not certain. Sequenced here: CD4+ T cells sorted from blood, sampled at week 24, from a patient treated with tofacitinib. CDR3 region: CAWKRAVEAFF. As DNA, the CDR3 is TGTGCCTGGAAAAGGGCCGTCGAAGCTTTCTTT.